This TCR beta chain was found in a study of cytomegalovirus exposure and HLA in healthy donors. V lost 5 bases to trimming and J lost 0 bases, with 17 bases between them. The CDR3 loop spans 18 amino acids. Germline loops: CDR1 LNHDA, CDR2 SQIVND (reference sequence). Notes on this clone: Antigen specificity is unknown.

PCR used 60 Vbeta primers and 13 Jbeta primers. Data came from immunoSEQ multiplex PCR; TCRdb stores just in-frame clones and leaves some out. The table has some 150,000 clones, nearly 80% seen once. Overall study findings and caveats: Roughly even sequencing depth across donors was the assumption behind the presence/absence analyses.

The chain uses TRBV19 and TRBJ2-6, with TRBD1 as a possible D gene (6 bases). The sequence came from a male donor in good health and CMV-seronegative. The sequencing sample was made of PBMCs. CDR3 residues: CASSPGTSLSSGANVLTF. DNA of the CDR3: TGTGCCAGTAGTCCGGGGACATCCCTCAGCTCTGGGGCCAACGTCCTGACTTTC.